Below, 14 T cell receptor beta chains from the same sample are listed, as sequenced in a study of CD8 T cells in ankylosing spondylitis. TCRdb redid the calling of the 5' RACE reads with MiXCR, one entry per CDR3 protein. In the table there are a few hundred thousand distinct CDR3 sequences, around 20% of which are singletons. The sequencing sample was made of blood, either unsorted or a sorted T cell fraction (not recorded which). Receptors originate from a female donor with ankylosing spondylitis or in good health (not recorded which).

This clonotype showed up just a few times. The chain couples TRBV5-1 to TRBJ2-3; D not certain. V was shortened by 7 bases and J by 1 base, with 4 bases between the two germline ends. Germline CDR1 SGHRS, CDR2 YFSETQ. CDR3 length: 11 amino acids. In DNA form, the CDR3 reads TGCGCCAGCCAGGGCACAGATACGCAGTATTTT. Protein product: CASQGTDTQYF.

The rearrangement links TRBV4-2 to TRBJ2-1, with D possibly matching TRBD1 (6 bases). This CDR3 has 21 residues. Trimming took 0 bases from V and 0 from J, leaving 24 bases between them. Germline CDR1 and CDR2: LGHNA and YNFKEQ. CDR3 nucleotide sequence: TGTGCCAGCAGCCAAGAGGGGGCCGGGCAATTGATCCAGAGCTCCTACAATGAGCAGTTCTTC. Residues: CASSQEGAGQLIQSSYNEQFF.

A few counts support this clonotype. CDR3 protein: CSAPPGLAEEQFF. DNA for the CDR3: TGCAGTGCTCCCCCGGGACTAGCAGAGGAGCAGTTCTTC. The chain uses TRBV20-1 and TRBJ2-1; TRBD2 agrees at 9 bases. Germline values: CDR1 DFQATT, CDR2 SNEGSKA (reference sequence). This CDR3 region has 13 residues. The J segment lost 10 bases and the V segment lost 5 bases, leaving 9 bases of the junction unmatched.

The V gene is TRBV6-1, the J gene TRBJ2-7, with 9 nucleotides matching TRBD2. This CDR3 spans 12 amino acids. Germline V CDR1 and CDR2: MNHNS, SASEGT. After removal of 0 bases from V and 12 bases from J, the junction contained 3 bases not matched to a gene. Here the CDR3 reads CASSEARGRAYF. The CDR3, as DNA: TGTGCCAGCAGTGAAGCCCGCGGGAGGGCGTACTTC.

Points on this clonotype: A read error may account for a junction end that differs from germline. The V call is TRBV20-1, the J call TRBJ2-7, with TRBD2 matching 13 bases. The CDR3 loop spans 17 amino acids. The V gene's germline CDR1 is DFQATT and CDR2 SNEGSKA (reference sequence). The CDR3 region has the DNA TGCTGTGCTAGAGTAGGACTAGCGGGAGAGCCCCGTCCCGAGCAGTACTTC. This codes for CCARVGLAGEPRPEQYF.

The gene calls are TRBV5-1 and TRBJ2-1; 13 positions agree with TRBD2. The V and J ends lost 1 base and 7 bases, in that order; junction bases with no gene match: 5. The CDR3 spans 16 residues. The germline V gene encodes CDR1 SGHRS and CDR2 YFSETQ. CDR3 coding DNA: TGCGCCAGCAGCTTGATATCGGGACTAGCGGGGAATGAGCAGTTCTTC. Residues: CASSLISGLAGNEQFF.

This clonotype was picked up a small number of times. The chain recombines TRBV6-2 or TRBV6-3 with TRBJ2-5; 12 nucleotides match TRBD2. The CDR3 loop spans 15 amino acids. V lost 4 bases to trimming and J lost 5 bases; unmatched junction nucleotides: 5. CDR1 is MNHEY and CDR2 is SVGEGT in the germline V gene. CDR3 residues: CASSSWTSGMETQYF. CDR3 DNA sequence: TGTGCCAGCAGTTCTTGGACTAGCGGGATGGAGACCCAGTACTTC.

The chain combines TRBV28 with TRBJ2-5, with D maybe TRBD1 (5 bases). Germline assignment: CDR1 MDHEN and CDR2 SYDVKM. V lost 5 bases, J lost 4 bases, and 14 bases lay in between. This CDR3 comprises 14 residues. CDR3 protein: CASSPRIRAETQYF. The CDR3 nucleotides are TGTGCCAGCAGTCCACGGATCAGGGCAGAGACCCAGTACTTC. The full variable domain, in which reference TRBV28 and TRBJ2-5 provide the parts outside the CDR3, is DVKVTQSSRYLVKRTGEKVFLECVQDMDHENMFWYRQDPGLGLRLIYFSYDVKMKEKGDIPEGYSVSREKKERFSLILESASTNQTSMYLCASSPRIRAETQYFGPGTRLLVL.

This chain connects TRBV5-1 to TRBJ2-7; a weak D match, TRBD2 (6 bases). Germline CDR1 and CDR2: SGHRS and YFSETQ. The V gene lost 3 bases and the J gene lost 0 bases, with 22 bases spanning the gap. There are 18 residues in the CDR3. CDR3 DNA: TGCGCCAGCAGCTGGGGACTCGCGCGGTCTAACAGCTCCTACGAGCAGTACTTC. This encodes CASSWGLARSNSSYEQYF. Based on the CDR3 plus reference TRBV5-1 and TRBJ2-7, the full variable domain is KAGVTQTPRYLIKTRGQQVTLSCSPISGHRSVSWYQQTPGQGLQFLFEYFSETQRNKGNFPGRFSGRQFSNSRSEMNVSTLELGDSALYLCASSWGLARSNSSYEQYFGPGTRLTVT.

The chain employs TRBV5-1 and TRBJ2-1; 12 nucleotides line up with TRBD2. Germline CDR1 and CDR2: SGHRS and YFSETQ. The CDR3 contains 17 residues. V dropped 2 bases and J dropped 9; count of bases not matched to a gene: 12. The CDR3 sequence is CASSFLIPTSGSGEQFF. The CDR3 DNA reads TGCGCCAGCAGCTTCCTAATCCCGACTAGCGGGAGTGGTGAGCAGTTCTTC.

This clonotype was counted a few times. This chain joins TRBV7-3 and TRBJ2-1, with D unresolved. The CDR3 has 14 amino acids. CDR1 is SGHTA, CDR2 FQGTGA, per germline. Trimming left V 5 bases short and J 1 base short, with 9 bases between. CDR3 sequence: CASSMGQSYNEQFF. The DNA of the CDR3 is TGTGCCAGCAGCATGGGCCAGTCCTACAATGAGCAGTTCTTC.

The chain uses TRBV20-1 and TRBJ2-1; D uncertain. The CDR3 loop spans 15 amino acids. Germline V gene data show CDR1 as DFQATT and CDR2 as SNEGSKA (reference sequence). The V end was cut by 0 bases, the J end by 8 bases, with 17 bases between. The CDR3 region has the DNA TGCAGTGCTAGAGATCCGAGAGTAGCTAGAGATGAGCAGTTCTTC. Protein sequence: CSARDPRVARDEQFF.

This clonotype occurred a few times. The CDR3 protein is CASSSTGVAEAFF. Written as DNA, the CDR3 is TGTGCCAGCAGCTCGACAGGGGTCGCTGAAGCTTTCTTT. This chain joins TRBV7-2 and TRBJ1-1, with 8 bases aligning to TRBD1. Germline V CDR1 and CDR2: SGHTA, FQGNSA. The CDR3 is 13 residues long. Trimming took 4 bases from V and 6 from J; bases not matched to a gene: 4.

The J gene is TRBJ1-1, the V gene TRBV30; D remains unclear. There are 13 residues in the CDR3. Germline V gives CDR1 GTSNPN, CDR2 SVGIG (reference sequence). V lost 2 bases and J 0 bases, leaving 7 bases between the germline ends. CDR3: CAWSPRMNTEAFF. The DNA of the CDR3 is TGTGCCTGGAGTCCGAGGATGAACACTGAAGCTTTCTTT.